Following are 28 T cell receptor beta chains from one sample sequenced in a study of CD8+ T cells in alopecia areata. RNA extraction and reverse transcription yielded cDNA as sequencing template. Generated by immunoSEQ multiplex PCR, the TCRdb table keeps only in-frame clones and is missing some. The sample has 95,000 to 120,000 clones, 45% to 65% seen once. Stated treatment: oral pan-JAK inhibitor, 5-10 mg twice daily. The source was CD4+ T cells sorted from blood, collected at week 24, from a patient treated with tofacitinib. The receptors derive from a human donor with alopecia areata.

The J gene is TRBJ2-5, the V gene TRBV2; no reliable D call. The CDR3 loop spans 12 amino acids. The V gene lost 9 bases and the J gene lost 11 bases, with 19 bases spanning the gap. The germline V gene has CDR1 SNHLY and CDR2 FYNNEI. CDR3 nucleotides: TGTGCCAGTACTCTTGGTGGAAAGGTTCAGTACTTC. It encodes CASTLGGKVQYF.

In the case of this clone: The sample carries other DNA sequences with the same CDR3. CDR3 residues: CAISERGGETQYF. The CDR3 bases are TGTGCCATCAGTGAGCGGGGGGGTGAGACCCAGTACTTC. The chain couples TRBV10-3 to TRBJ2-5; 8 bases agree with TRBD2. The length of the CDR3 is 13 residues. V shed 2 bases and J 5 bases; nucleotides not matched to a gene: 1. The germline CDR1 and CDR2 sequences are ENHRY and SYGVKD.

V and J are TRBV6-1 and TRBJ2-1, with D possibly being TRBD2 (5 bases). Between the trimmed V and J ends, which lost 5 bases and 2 bases, there was a span of 7 bases. Germline CDR1 and CDR2: MNHNS and SASEGT. This CDR3 is built from 13 residues. The CDR3: CASSPGTYNEQFF. The CDR3 DNA is TGTGCCAGCAGTCCCGGGACCTACAATGAGCAGTTCTTC.

As DNA, the CDR3 is TGCGCCAGCAGTCAATCCCCAGGACACCTCTATGGCTACACCTTC. This codes for CASSQSPGHLYGYTF. V usage is TRBV23-1 and J usage is TRBJ1-2; D might be TRBD1 (5 bases). TRBV23-1 is identified as an open reading frame with a role that is uncertain. CDR3 size: 15 residues. With 0 bases removed from V and 4 bases from J, the gap between germline ends came to 12 bases.

This clone was seen more than once but under ten times. The J gene is TRBJ1-5, the V gene TRBV7-8, with D hard to call. The CDR3 runs to 13 residues. V lost 3 bases to trimming and J lost 6 bases, with 9 bases between them. From germline, CDR1 is SGHVS and CDR2 FQNEAQ. The CDR3 DNA sequence: TGTGCCAGCAGCTTGTTTCAAGGTCAGCCCCAGCATTTT. It is translated as CASSLFQGQPQHF.

The V and J genes are TRBV18 and TRBJ1-5, with unresolved D. Trimming removed 2 bases from V and 0 bases from J, with 5 bases in between. There are 14 residues in the CDR3. Germline values: CDR1 KGHSH, CDR2 LQKENI. In nucleotides, the CDR3 is TGTGCCAGCTCACCATTTGGTAGCAATCAGCCCCAGCATTTT. Amino acid sequence: CASSPFGSNQPQHF.

This sequence joins TRBV2 and TRBJ2-5; 8 nucleotides align to TRBD2. Trimming cost V 10 bases and J 2 bases; bases outside gene matches: 9. This CDR3 region has 14 residues. The V gene's germline CDR1 is SNHLY and CDR2 FYNNEI. The CDR3 DNA follows: TGTGCCATCTCCGGACTAGCCAAACAAGAGACCCAGTACTTC. Its protein is CAISGLAKQETQYF.

The chain joins TRBV6-5 to TRBJ1-2, with 7 bases fitting TRBD1. After removal of 6 bases from V and 1 base from J, the junction contained 8 bases not matched to a gene. The CDR3 is 15 residues long. Per the germline V gene, CDR1 is MNHEY and CDR2 is SVGAGI. The CDR3 DNA reads as TGTGCCAGCAGCCGGGACAGCGGAAATAACTATGGCTACACCTTC. It specifies CASSRDSGNNYGYTF.

This clone was seen once. The chain joins TRBV2 to TRBJ2-2; D is unresolved. CDR3 size: 15 residues. CDR1 and CDR2 from the germline V gene are SNHLY and FYNNEI. V was clipped by 2 bases and J by 5 bases, with 12 bases between them. The CDR3 is CASSESSTQTGELFF. The CDR3, as DNA: TGTGCCAGCAGTGAAAGTAGCACACAGACCGGGGAGCTGTTTTTT.

The rearrangement links TRBV7-2 to TRBJ1-2; D is perhaps TRBD1 (6 bases). The CDR3 spans 13 residues. Trimming cost V 0 bases and J 8 bases, with 10 bases left between them. CDR1 and CDR2 from the germline V gene are SGHTA and FQGNSA. For the CDR3, the DNA is TGTGCCAGCAGCTTAGCCTCGAGGGGGGGCTACACCTTC. Translation: CASSLASRGGYTF.

The V and J genes are TRBV4-1 and TRBJ2-5, with D perhaps TRBD2 (5 bases). This CDR3 has 16 amino acids. V lost 3 bases, J lost 0 bases, and 14 bases lay in between. CDR1 MGHRA and CDR2 YSYEKL come from the germline V gene. The CDR3: CASSQVTKSNQETQYF. CDR3 coding DNA: TGCGCCAGCAGCCAGGTGACTAAGTCCAACCAAGAGACCCAGTACTTC.

This rearrangement joins TRBV6-5 to TRBJ1-3, with no clear D. The germline V gene has CDR1 MNHEY and CDR2 SVGAGI. The CDR3 is made up of 16 amino acids. Trimming took 0 bases from V and 0 from J, leaving 9 bases between them. As DNA, the CDR3 is TGTGCCAGCAGTTACTCGAAAATGGGCTCTGGAAACACCATATATTTT. Encoded protein: CASSYSKMGSGNTIYF.

This clone has a handful of counts. This sequence joins TRBV29-1 and TRBJ1-2; D ambiguous. V lost 3 bases, J lost 8 bases, and 1 base lay in between. CDR1 is SQVTM and CDR2 is ANQGSEA in the germline V gene. This CDR3 spans 8 amino acids. The CDR3 DNA is TGCAGCGTTGAGGGCTACACCTTC. Its translation: CSVEGYTF.

The gene calls are TRBV7-2 and TRBJ2-2; D gene ambiguous. Germline loops: CDR1 SGHTA, CDR2 FQGNSA. The CDR3 loop spans 14 amino acids. V shed 2 bases and J shed 1 base, with 5 bases lying between them. The CDR3 loop is CASSLYKNTGELFF. DNA of the CDR3: TGTGCCAGCAGCTTATACAAGAACACCGGGGAGCTGTTTTTT.

V is TRBV11-2 and J is TRBJ2-3; D possibly corresponds to TRBD2 (5 bases). Trimming took off 0 bases at V and 8 bases at J, with 6 bases between the two ends. CDR3 length equals 12 residues. CDR1 is SGHAT and CDR2 is FQNNGV in the germline V gene. The DNA for the CDR3 is TGTGCCAGCAGCTTAGATGAGGGTACGCAGTATTTT. Amino acids: CASSLDEGTQYF.

V is TRBV10-3 and J is TRBJ2-3; possible D gene TRBD1, 5 bases. CDR3 size: 15 residues. In germline, CDR1 is ENHRY, CDR2 SYGVKD. Trimming left V 4 bases short and J 1 base short, with 12 bases between. As DNA, the CDR3 is TGTGCCATCAGTGGGCAGGGAATTGGCACAGATACGCAGTATTTT. Translation gives CAISGQGIGTDTQYF.

This clone came up a few times. The J gene is TRBJ2-5, the V gene TRBV4-1; D not certain. From germline, CDR1 is MGHRA and CDR2 YSYEKL. This CDR3 contains 14 residues. V was pared by 1 base and J by 2 bases, with 8 bases between. CDR3 protein: CASSQGESQETQYF. In DNA, the CDR3 is TGCGCCAGCAGCCAAGGCGAGAGTCAAGAGACCCAGTACTTC.

The chain joins TRBV4-1 to TRBJ1-2; TRBD1 might be the D (5 bases). The CDR3 extends over 16 amino acids. CDR1 and CDR2 (germline): MGHRA, YSYEKL. Trimming cost V 0 bases and J 8 bases, with 19 bases left between them. The CDR3 sequence is CASSQDYGRVLKGYTF. The CDR3 DNA sequence: TGCGCCAGCAGCCAAGATTACGGCAGGGTCCTTAAGGGCTACACCTTC.

The V call is TRBV18, the J call TRBJ1-4; D not certain. Germline CDR1 and CDR2: KGHSH and LQKENI. V shed 0 bases and J shed 7 bases, with 12 bases lying between them. The CDR3 consists of 15 residues. The chain's CDR3 is CASSPPAALVEKLFF. The CDR3 DNA is TGTGCCAGCTCACCACCGGCGGCATTGGTTGAAAAACTGTTTTTT.

The chain employs TRBV4-1 and TRBJ2-1; 9 nucleotides line up with TRBD1. The CDR3 has 20 residues. The germline gives CDR1 MGHRA, CDR2 YSYEKL. The V segment lost 0 bases and the J segment 4 bases; nucleotides outside the gene matches: 16. The CDR3 DNA is TGCGCCAGCAGCCAAGATCAGAACTTTGATGCGGGACAGGGTTACAATGAGCAGTTCTTC. Residues: CASSQDQNFDAGQGYNEQFF.

The count of this clone is one. The chain is built from TRBV18 and TRBJ2-7; TRBD2 matches 15 bases. The CDR3 runs 15 residues. V was pared by 6 bases and J by 6 bases, with 6 bases of the junction left unmatched. The germline V gene encodes CDR1 KGHSH and CDR2 LQKENI. The CDR3 spells CASSRTSGGGGEQYF. The CDR3 coding sequence is TGTGCCAGCTCCCGGACTAGCGGGGGGGGCGGCGAGCAGTACTTC.

The CDR3 is CALGGSPLHF. CDR3 coding DNA: TGTGCTCTTGGTGGATCACCCCTCCACTTT. This chain connects TRBV28 to TRBJ1-6; D not resolved. CDR1 is MDHEN and CDR2 is SYDVKM in the germline V gene. The CDR3 runs to 10 residues.

The chain carries TRBV6-5 and TRBJ2-7; 10 bases are a match to TRBD1. With 0 bases clipped from V and 3 bases from J, the junction kept 2 bases outside the gene matches. CDR1 MNHEY and CDR2 SVGAGI come from the germline V gene. The CDR3 totals 15 residues. The CDR3 nucleotides are TGTGCCAGCAGTTACTCGGGGGACAGGGGCTACGAGCAGTACTTC. As protein: CASSYSGDRGYEQYF.

The V gene is TRBV7-8, the J gene TRBJ2-7, with a possible D match to TRBD2 (6 bases). The ends were cut back, 5 bases at V and 5 bases at J, with 19 bases in the middle. Looked up from germline, CDR1 is SGHVS and CDR2 is FQNEAQ. The CDR3 consists of 15 residues. This chain's CDR3 is CASSPGTYSGNEQYF. The CDR3 DNA is TGTGCCAGCAGCCCAGGGACTTACTCCGGCAACGAGCAGTACTTC. Variable domain in full (rest from reference TRBV7-8 and TRBJ2-7): GAGVSQSPRYKVAKRGQDVALRCDPISGHVSLFWYQQALGQGPEFLTYFQNEAQLDKSGLPSDRFFAERPEGSVSTLKIQRTQQEDSAVYLCASSPGTYSGNEQYFGPGTRLTVT.

This clone has more than one count but fewer than ten. The V call is TRBV5-1, the J call TRBJ2-5, with D unclear. V dropped 1 base and J dropped 5 bases, with 9 bases sitting between them. There are 13 residues in the CDR3. Germline V CDR1 and CDR2: SGHRS, YFSETQ. The CDR3 loop is CASSLRPRETQYF. The DNA of the CDR3 is TGCGCCAGCAGCTTGAGACCACGGGAGACCCAGTACTTC.

The chain joins TRBV7-2 to TRBJ2-5; D may be TRBD2 (6 bases). The CDR3 loop spans 15 amino acids. The germline V gene encodes CDR1 SGHTA and CDR2 FQGNSA. V lost 2 bases, J lost 3 bases, and 13 bases lay in between. Written as DNA, the CDR3 is TGTGCCAGCAGCTTATGGGGCGGGAAGGAAGAGACCCAGTACTTC. It translates to CASSLWGGKEETQYF.

This clone has only a few counts. Its ends do not fully match the called genes, so a read error is possible. V usage is TRBV7-7 and J usage is TRBJ2-5, with D unclear. Per germline, CDR1 SSHAT and CDR2 FNYEAQ (reference sequence). The CDR3 is 16 residues long. CDR3 region: CASSLGRLVGQETQYF. The CDR3 bases are TGTGCTAGCAGCTTAGGCCGACTGGTTGGCCAAGAGACCCAGTACTTC.

The rearrangement uses TRBV7-9 and TRBJ2-5; D is unresolved. The V gene lost 0 bases and the J gene lost 1 base, with 12 bases spanning the gap. The germline CDR1 and CDR2 sequences are SEHNR and FQNEAQ (reference sequence). The CDR3 runs 16 residues. The CDR3 region is CASSLAARRPQETQYF. The CDR3 nucleotides read TGTGCCAGCAGCTTAGCGGCTCGACGGCCCCAAGAGACCCAGTACTTC.